The TCR beta chain described here comes from a study of cytomegalovirus exposure and HLA in healthy donors. V shed 7 bases and J shed 2 bases, with 21 bases lying between them. CDR1 is SNHLY, CDR2 FYNNEI, per germline. This CDR3 is built from 16 residues. Method: immunoSEQ multiplex PCR; TCRdb's copy keeps in-frame clones and lacks some. The sample lists 200,000 or so clones, roughly 82% seen once, with 13% in the top ten. Findings of the study overall: The study designated around 150 TCR beta chains cytomegalovirus-associated.

For this clone: The antigen is not known.

Specimen: PBMCs. This sequence was found in a woman younger than 45 in good health and CMV-seropositive. V gene TRBV2 combines with J gene TRBJ2-7, with D possibly matching TRBD2 (6 bases). The CDR3, as DNA: TGTGCCAGCATACCAGGGAGGAGCTCCCTTACCTACGAGCAGTACTTC. Amino acids: CASIPGRSSLTYEQYF.